Below are 28 T cell receptor beta chains sequenced from a single sample in a study of CD8 T cells in Susac syndrome. RNA totalling about 0.45 to 1 ug underwent reverse transcription with random hexamers. Each CDR3 protein gets one entry after TCRdb re-called the immunoSEQ multiplex PCR reads with MiXCR. The sample lists about 130,000 distinct CDR3 sequences, approximately 95% occurring once. Sequenced sample: CD8+ T cells from PBMCs. The receptors originated from a human donor with multiple sclerosis.

The chain couples TRBV2 to TRBJ2-5, with D perhaps matching TRBD1 (5 bases). Germline CDR1 reads SNHLY; CDR2 reads FYNNEI. Trimming took off 5 bases at V and 1 base at J, with 14 bases between the two ends. The CDR3 has 15 residues. The CDR3 region has the DNA TGTGCCAGCAGTAAGGACACCTGGCCCCAAGAGACCCAGTACTTC. Translating it yields CASSKDTWPQETQYF.

The chain carries TRBV27 and TRBJ1-4, with D maybe TRBD1 (6 bases). V gave up 3 bases and J gave up 7 bases, with 12 bases separating them. This CDR3 contains 14 residues. The germline CDR1 and CDR2 sequences are MNHEY and SMNVEV (reference sequence). DNA of the CDR3: TGTGCCAGCAGTTTGGCAGGGGAGGGTGAAAAACTGTTTTTT. It encodes CASSLAGEGEKLFF.

J is TRBJ1-2 and V is TRBV12-3 or TRBV12-4, with a tentative D call TRBD1 (5 bases). The CDR3 length is 14 residues. V lost 7 bases and J lost 8, with 20 bases in between. The CDR3 DNA reads as TGTGCCAGCACCTTGGGACCGGACGTTTGGGGCTACACCTTC. It codes for CASTLGPDVWGYTF.

CDR3 sequence reads: CASSPRRGQYEQYF. In nucleotides, the CDR3 is TGTGCCAGCTCACCACGGAGGGGGCAGTACGAGCAGTACTTC. The rearrangement links TRBV18 to TRBJ2-7; D perhaps matches TRBD1 (7 bases). Germline V gives CDR1 KGHSH, CDR2 LQKENI. CDR3 length: 14 residues. Trimming took 1 base from V and 4 from J, leaving 11 bases between them.

This chain joins TRBV5-1 and TRBJ2-7; D gene uncertain. The ends were cut back, 1 base at V and 2 bases at J, with 19 bases in the middle. This CDR3 is built from 17 residues. Per germline, CDR1 SGHRS and CDR2 YFSETQ. The DNA of the CDR3 is TGCGCCAGCAGCTTGACTGGGTCACTATGCGGAACCTACGAGCAGTACGTC. It encodes CASSLTGSLCGTYEQYV.

The chain links TRBV13 to TRBJ2-5, with D perhaps matching TRBD1 (5 bases). Trimming shortened V by 5 bases and J by 13 bases, and 20 bases separated the two germline ends. CDR3 length: 13 residues. Germline loops: CDR1 PRHDT, CDR2 FYEKMQ (reference sequence). The CDR3 DNA sequence: TGTGCCAGCAGCAAGGGGCAGGCCCCGGCGATGTACTTC. It translates to CASSKGQAPAMYF.

This sequence joins TRBV11-2 and TRBJ2-5; 8 nucleotides agree with TRBD1. V lost 4 bases to trimming and J lost 5 bases; unmatched junction nucleotides: 9. Germline assignment: CDR1 SGHAT and CDR2 FQNNGV. This CDR3 region has 15 residues. The CDR3: CASSSRQGRVETQYF. In nucleotides, the CDR3 is TGTGCCAGCAGCTCCCGACAGGGGCGCGTGGAGACCCAGTACTTC.

The chain combines TRBV4-1 with TRBJ2-2; 8 nucleotides match TRBD2. Germline V lookup: CDR1 MGHRA, CDR2 YSYEKL. The CDR3 covers 18 residues. Losses at the gene ends were 1 base for V and 4 bases for J; bases not matched to a gene: 11. The CDR3, as DNA: TGCGCCAGCAGCCAAGTTATATACGGGAGGGCGGGCACCGGGGAGCTGTTTTTT. Amino acids: CASSQVIYGRAGTGELFF.

The chain combines TRBV6-7 with TRBJ2-3, with 10 bases fitting TRBD2. TRBV6-7 carries the ORF label, with uncertain function. This CDR3 comprises 16 residues. Unmatched junction bases numbered 5, after V lost 4 bases and J lost 1 base. In nucleotides, the CDR3 is TGTGCCAGCAGTTCCTTAGCGGGAGGCCGCACAGATACGCAGTATTTT. Translated, it gives CASSSLAGGRTDTQYF.

In nucleotides, the CDR3 is TGTGCCAGCAGTCCAGCCTACGAGCAGTACTTC. It translates to CASSPAYEQYF. V and J are TRBV28 and TRBJ2-7; unclear D gene. Deletions cut 5 bases from V and 2 bases from J, with 4 bases between. Germline CDR1 and CDR2: MDHEN and SYDVKM. The CDR3 consists of 11 residues.

This sequence joins TRBV2 and TRBJ1-1; D remains ambiguous. Trimming left V 4 bases short and J 0 bases short, with 12 bases between. The CDR3 extends over 15 amino acids. Per the germline V gene, CDR1 is SNHLY and CDR2 is FYNNEI. The CDR3 nucleotides are TGTGCCAGCAGTGGCGACCGGGAGTTGAACACTGAAGCTTTCTTT. It yields the protein CASSGDRELNTEAFF.

CDR3 loop: CASSQVGGAETQYF. The CDR3 nucleotides read TGCGCCAGCAGCCAAGTGGGAGGGGCGGAGACCCAGTACTTC. This chain connects TRBV4-1 to TRBJ2-5; 7 positions agree with TRBD2. J gave up 5 bases and V 1 base, and 4 bases lay outside the gene matches. CDR1 and CDR2 from the germline V gene are MGHRA and YSYEKL. The length of the CDR3 is 14 residues.

V gene TRBV7-9 combines with J gene TRBJ2-7, with TRBD2 matching 8 bases. V gave up 5 bases and J gave up 4 bases; unmatched junction bases: 10. CDR1 and CDR2 from the germline V gene are SEHNR and FQNEAQ (reference sequence). The CDR3 contains 15 residues. The CDR3 region has the DNA TGTGCCAGCAGCCCAGCGGGGGCAGGGAAGTACGAGCAGTACGTC. Residues: CASSPAGAGKYEQYV.

The chain couples TRBV7-3 to TRBJ2-1, with 8 bases aligning to TRBD2. With 5 bases clipped from V and 7 bases from J, the junction kept 7 bases outside the gene matches. CDR3 length equals 14 residues. Germline CDR1 reads SGHTA; CDR2 reads FQGTGA. The CDR3 DNA follows: TGTGCCAGCAGCCCCGAAAGCGGGAGAAATGAGCAGTTCTTC. Translating gives CASSPESGRNEQFF.

The J gene is TRBJ2-3, the V gene TRBV27; 9 bases match TRBD2. With V trimmed by 8 bases and J by 1 base, 1 base remained unmatched. Per germline, CDR1 MNHEY and CDR2 SMNVEV (reference sequence). The length of the CDR3 is 13 residues. The CDR3 DNA sequence: TGTGCCAGCCGGACTAGCGGCACAGATACGCAGTATTTT. It specifies CASRTSGTDTQYF.

The chain joins TRBV20-1 to TRBJ2-1, with unresolved D. The V end was cut by 6 bases, the J end by 1 base, with 10 bases between. The CDR3 runs to 13 residues. CDR1 is DFQATT and CDR2 is SNEGSKA in the germline V gene (reference sequence). CDR3 amino acids: CSARVFSYNEQFF. The CDR3, as DNA: TGCAGTGCAAGGGTGTTTTCCTACAATGAGCAGTTCTTC.

This chain connects TRBV2 to TRBJ2-7, with TRBD1 as a possible D gene (5 bases). The germline V gene has CDR1 SNHLY and CDR2 FYNNEI. The germline V and J ends were trimmed by 5 bases and 0 bases, with 8 bases remaining between them. The CDR3 sequence is 13 residues long. CDR3 nucleotides: TGTGCCAGCAGTTCAGGGCCCTCCTACGAGCAGTACGTC. It encodes CASSSGPSYEQYV.

This chain links TRBV6-1 with TRBJ2-1; no clear D gene. Germline V gene sequence: CDR1 MNHNS, CDR2 SASEGT. Trimming shortened V by 4 bases and J by 8 bases, and 6 bases separated the two germline ends. The CDR3 extends over 11 amino acids. Written as DNA, the CDR3 is TGTGCCAGCAGTGGTCCGCATGAGCAGTTCTTC. It yields the protein CASSGPHEQFF.

The chain joins TRBV20-1 to TRBJ2-1; D may be TRBD1 (6 bases). Trimming cost V 3 bases and J 7 bases, with 22 bases left between them. The CDR3 covers 16 residues. Germline V CDR1 and CDR2: DFQATT, SNEGSKA (reference sequence). The CDR3 loop reads CSARKWGQGKQNEQFF. In DNA, the CDR3 is TGCAGTGCTAGGAAATGGGGCCAGGGGAAACAGAATGAGCAGTTCTTC.

This sequence joins TRBV5-1 and TRBJ2-1, with 8 bases lining up with TRBD2. The ends lost 4 bases at V and 3 bases at J; junction bases unmatched: 15. Looked up from germline, CDR1 is SGHRS and CDR2 is YFSETQ. CDR3 length equals 18 residues. The CDR3 protein is CASSTVRREVLYYNEQFF. The CDR3 nucleotides read TGCGCCAGCAGCACGGTGAGGCGGGAGGTTCTCTACTACAATGAGCAGTTCTTC.

This clonotype was observed once. This chain links TRBV18 with TRBJ2-4, with D possibly called TRBD1 or TRBD2 (6 bases each). From germline, CDR1 is KGHSH and CDR2 LQKENI. V gave up 1 base and J gave up 0 bases, with 13 bases separating them. There are 17 residues in the CDR3. In nucleotides, the CDR3 is TGTGCCAGCTCACCACTTATGGAGGGGGGAGCCAAAAACATTCAGTACTTC. Protein sequence: CASSPLMEGGAKNIQYF.

The genes are TRBV11-2 and TRBJ2-2; 9 bases line up with TRBD2. The CDR3 runs to 16 residues. Germline lookup yields CDR1 SGHAT and CDR2 FQNNGV. V lost 1 base, J lost 6 bases, and 6 bases stayed unmatched. The CDR3 sequence: CASSLGPAGGAGELFF. CDR3 coding DNA: TGTGCCAGCAGCTTAGGTCCAGCGGGGGGTGCCGGGGAGCTGTTTTTT.

This chain connects TRBV15 to TRBJ1-1; D not resolved. This CDR3 spans 14 amino acids. Germline lookup yields CDR1 LNHNV and CDR2 YYDKDF (reference sequence). V lost 0 bases, J lost 5 bases, and 10 bases lay in between. The CDR3 DNA sequence: TGTGCCACCAGCAGAGAGCGTGAACAAACTGAAGCTTTCTTT. Translated, it gives CATSREREQTEAFF.

With respect to this clonotype: A much larger clone differs from this one at a single base, so this may be a read error. V usage is TRBV7-9 and J usage is TRBJ2-6, with D unclear. Germline values: CDR1 SEHNR, CDR2 FQNEAQ (reference sequence). The CDR3 totals 15 residues. V lost 1 base and J lost 0, with 4 bases in between. The CDR3 here is CASSLEVSGANVLTF. CDR3 nucleotides: TGTGCCAGCAGCTTAGAGGTCTCTGGGGCCAACGTCCTGACTTTC.

The chain links TRBV29-1 to TRBJ2-5, with D uncertain. V shed 4 bases and J shed 0 bases, with 9 bases lying between them. The CDR3 contains 13 residues. The germline CDR1 and CDR2 sequences are SQVTM and ANQGSEA. This CDR3 is CSVVGQNQETQYF. CDR3 bases: TGCAGCGTTGTTGGCCAGAACCAAGAGACCCAGTACTTC.

The rearrangement links TRBV10-3 to TRBJ1-2; 8 nucleotides line up with TRBD1. Germline trimming cut 6 bases from V and 8 bases from J; bases unmatched to any gene: 8. This CDR3 spans 13 amino acids. Germline CDR1 is ENHRY and CDR2 is SYGVKD. This CDR3 is CAIRPTGANGYTF. The CDR3 DNA follows: TGTGCCATCAGGCCGACAGGGGCAAACGGCTACACCTTC.

The V call is TRBV7-8, the J call TRBJ2-1; D is uncertain. The CDR3 is 16 amino acids. In germline, CDR1 is SGHVS, CDR2 FQNEAQ. V lost 7 bases, J lost 0 bases, and 16 bases lay in between. The CDR3 coding sequence is TGTGCCAGCACCCCGCTCCCGGGCAGCTCCTACAATGAGCAGTTCTTC. It yields the protein CASTPLPGSSYNEQFF.

This clonotype was found once. The chain uses TRBV5-4 and TRBJ2-5, with 9 bases lining up with TRBD2. There are 16 residues in the CDR3. V shed 4 bases and J 2 bases; nucleotides not matched to a gene: 9. CDR1 is SGHNT, CDR2 YYREEE, per germline (reference sequence). CDR3: CASSPEAGGLQETQYF. The CDR3 DNA follows: TGTGCCAGCAGCCCAGAAGCGGGGGGATTGCAAGAGACCCAGTACTTC.